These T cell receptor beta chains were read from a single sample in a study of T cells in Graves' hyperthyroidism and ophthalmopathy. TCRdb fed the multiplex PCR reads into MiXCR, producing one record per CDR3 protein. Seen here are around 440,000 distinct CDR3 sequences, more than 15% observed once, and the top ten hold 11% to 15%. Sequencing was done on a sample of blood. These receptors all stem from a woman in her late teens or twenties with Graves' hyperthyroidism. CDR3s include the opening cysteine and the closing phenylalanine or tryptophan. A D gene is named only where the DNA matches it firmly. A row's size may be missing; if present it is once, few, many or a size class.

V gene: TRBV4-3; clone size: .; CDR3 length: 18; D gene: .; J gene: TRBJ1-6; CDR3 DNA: TGCGCCAGCAGCCAAGACAACCTTCCCAGGGAACGGGATTCACCCCTCCACTTT; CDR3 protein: CASSQDNLPRERDSPLHF
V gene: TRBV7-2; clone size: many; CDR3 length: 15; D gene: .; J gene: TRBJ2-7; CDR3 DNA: TGTGCCAGCAGCAAGAGACTAGAGCTCCCCTACGAGCAGTACTTC; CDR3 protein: CASSKRLELPYEQYF
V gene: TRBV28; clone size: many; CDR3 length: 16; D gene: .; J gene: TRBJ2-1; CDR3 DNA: TGTGCCAGCAGTCCCCAGGGGGGTTCTGAATACAATGAGCAGTTCTTC; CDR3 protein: CASSPQGGSEYNEQFF
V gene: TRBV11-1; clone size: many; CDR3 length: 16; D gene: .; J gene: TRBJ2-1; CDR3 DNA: TGTGCCAGCAGCTCCGGATCCGGGACTCCATACAATGAGCAGTTCTTC; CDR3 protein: CASSSGSGTPYNEQFF
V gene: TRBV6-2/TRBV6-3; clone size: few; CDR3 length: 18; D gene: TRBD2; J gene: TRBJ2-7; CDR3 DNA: TGTGCCAGCTCCACTCTGGCGGGGGCTAGCGGGAGGACCTACGAGCAGTACTTC; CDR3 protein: CASSTLAGASGRTYEQYF
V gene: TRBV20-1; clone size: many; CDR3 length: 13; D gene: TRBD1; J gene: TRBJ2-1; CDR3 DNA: TGCAGTGTTCAGGGGGACAGCGACAATGAGCAGTTCTTC; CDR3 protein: CSVQGDSDNEQFF
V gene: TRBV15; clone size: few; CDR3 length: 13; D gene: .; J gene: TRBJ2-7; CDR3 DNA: TGTGCCACCAGGGAGGGACCGGGTTACGAGCAGTACTTC; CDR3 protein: CATREGPGYEQYF
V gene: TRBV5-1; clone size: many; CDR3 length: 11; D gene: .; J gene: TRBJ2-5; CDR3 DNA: TGTGCCAGCAGCTTCCAAGAGACCCAGTACTTC; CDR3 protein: CASSFQETQYF
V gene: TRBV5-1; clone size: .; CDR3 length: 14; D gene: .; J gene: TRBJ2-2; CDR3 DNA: TGCGCCAGCAGCTTTCAAAGGGACACCGGGGAGCTGTTTTTT; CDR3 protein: CASSFQRDTGELFF
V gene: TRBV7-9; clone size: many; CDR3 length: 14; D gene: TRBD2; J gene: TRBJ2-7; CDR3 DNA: TGTGCCAGCAGCTTTCTAGCGGGGGGTGTTGAGCAGTACTTC; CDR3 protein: CASSFLAGGVEQYF
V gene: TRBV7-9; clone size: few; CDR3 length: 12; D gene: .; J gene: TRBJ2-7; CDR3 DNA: TGTGCCAGCAGCGGCAGGGGTGACGAGCAGTACTTC; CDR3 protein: CASSGRGDEQYF
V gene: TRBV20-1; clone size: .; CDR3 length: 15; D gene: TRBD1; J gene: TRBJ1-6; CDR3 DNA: TGCAGTGCTAGAGAAGGGAACAGGGGAAATTCACCCCTCCACTTT; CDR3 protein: CSAREGNRGNSPLHF
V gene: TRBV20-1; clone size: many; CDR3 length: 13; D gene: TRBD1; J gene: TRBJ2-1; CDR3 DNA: TGCAGTGCTTCTCGGACAGGCCGCAATGAGCAGTTCTTC; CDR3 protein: CSASRTGRNEQFF
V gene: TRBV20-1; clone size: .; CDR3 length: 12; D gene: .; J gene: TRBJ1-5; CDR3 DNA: TGCAGTGCCAACGCGGTTCGGCAGCCCCAGCATTTT; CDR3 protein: CSANAVRQPQHF
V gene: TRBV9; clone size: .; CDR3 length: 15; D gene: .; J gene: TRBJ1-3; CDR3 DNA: TGTGCCAGCAGCGTAGGGCTGAACTCTGGAAACACCATATATTTT; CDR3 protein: CASSVGLNSGNTIYF
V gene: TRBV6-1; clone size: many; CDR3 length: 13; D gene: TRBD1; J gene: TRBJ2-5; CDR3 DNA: TGTGCCAGCAGGACGACAGGGCTGGAGACCCAGTACTTC; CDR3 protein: CASRTTGLETQYF
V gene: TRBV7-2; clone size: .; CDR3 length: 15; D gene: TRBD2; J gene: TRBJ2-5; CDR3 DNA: TGTGCCAGCAGCACTTGGACTAGCGGGACGGAGACCCAGTACTTC; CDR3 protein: CASSTWTSGTETQYF
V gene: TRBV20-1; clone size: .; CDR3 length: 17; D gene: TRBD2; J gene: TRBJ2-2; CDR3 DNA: TGCAGTGCTCAGACTAGCGGGAGGCTTAATTGGACCGGGGAGCTGTTTTTT; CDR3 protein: CSAQTSGRLNWTGELFF
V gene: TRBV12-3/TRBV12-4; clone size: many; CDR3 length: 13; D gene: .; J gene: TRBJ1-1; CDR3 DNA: TGTGCCAGCAGTCGTTCGACACTTTCTGAAGCTTTCTTT; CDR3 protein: CASSRSTLSEAFF
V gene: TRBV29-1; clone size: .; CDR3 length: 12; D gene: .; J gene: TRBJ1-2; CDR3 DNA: TGCAGCGTTGACCAGGGAATGGGAGGCTACACCTTC; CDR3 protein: CSVDQGMGGYTF
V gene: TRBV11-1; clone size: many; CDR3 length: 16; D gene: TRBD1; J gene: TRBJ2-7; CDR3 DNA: TGTGCCAGCAGACCAGCTCCGGGACAGCACTCCTACGAGCAGTACTTC; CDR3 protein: CASRPAPGQHSYEQYF
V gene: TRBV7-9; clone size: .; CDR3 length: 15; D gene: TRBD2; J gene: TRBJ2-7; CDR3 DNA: TGTGCCAGCAGCCAAGGCGGGGGGTACCACTACGAGCAGTACTTC; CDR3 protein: CASSQGGGYHYEQYF
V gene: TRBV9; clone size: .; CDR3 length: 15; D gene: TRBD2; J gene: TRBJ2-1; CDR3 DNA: TGTGCCAGCAGCGGGACTAGCGGGACCTACAATGAGCAGTTCTTC; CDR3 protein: CASSGTSGTYNEQFF
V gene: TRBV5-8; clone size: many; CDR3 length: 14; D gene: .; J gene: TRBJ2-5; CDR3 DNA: TGTGCCAGCAGCTTGATTGGGGGTCAAGAGACCCAGTACTTC; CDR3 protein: CASSLIGGQETQYF
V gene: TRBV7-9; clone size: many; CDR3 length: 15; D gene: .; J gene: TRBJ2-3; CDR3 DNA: TGTGCCAGCAGCCCGACTAGAAGAGGCGGGGATACGCAGTATTTT; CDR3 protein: CASSPTRRGGDTQYF
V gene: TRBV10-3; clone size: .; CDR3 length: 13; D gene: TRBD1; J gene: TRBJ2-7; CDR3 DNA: TGTGCCGTGAGCGGACAGGGTGCTTACGAGCAGTACTTC; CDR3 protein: CAVSGQGAYEQYF
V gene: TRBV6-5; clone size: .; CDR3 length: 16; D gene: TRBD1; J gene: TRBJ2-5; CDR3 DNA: TGTGCCAGCAGTTACTCCCACAGGGGGCTGAGGGAGACCCAGTACTTC; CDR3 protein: CASSYSHRGLRETQYF
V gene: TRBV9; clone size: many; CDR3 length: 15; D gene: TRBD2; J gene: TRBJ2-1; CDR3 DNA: TGTGCCAGCAGCGTAGCAGGGAGGGCCGACAATGAGCAGTTCTTC; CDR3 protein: CASSVAGRADNEQFF
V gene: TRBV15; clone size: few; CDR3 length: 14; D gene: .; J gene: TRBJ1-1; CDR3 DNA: TGTGCCACCAGCAGAGATATATCGAGCACTGAAGCTTTCTTT; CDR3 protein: CATSRDISSTEAFF
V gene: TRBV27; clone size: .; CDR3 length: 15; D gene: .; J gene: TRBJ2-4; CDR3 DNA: TGTGCCAGCAGTTCCCCCGAGAAAGGCAAAAACATTCAGTACTTC; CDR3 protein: CASSSPEKGKNIQYF
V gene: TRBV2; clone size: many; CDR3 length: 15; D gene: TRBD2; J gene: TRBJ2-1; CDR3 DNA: TGTGCCAGCAGTACCCCGGGACTAGCGGTCAATGAGCAGTTCTTC; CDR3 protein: CASSTPGLAVNEQFF
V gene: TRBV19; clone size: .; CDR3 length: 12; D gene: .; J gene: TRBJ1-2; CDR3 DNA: TGTGCCATCTCGGATTCATTCTATGGCTACACCTTC; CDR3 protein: CAISDSFYGYTF
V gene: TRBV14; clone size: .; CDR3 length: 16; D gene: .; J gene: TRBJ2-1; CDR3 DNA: TGTGCCAGCAGCCCCTTACCGGAGAGCTCCTACAATGAGCAGTTCTTC; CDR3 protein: CASSPLPESSYNEQFF
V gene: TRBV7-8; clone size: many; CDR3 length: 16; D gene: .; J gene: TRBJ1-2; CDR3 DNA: TGTGCCAGCAGCTTGGGCTCAGGGGCCCTCCCCTATGGCTACACCTTC; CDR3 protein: CASSLGSGALPYGYTF
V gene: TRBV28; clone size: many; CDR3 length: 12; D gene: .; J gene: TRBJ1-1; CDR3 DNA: TGTGCCAGCAATAGTGGGCTGACTGAAGCTTTCTTT; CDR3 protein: CASNSGLTEAFF
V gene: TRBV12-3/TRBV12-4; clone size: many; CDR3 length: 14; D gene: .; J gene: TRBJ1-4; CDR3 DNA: TGTGCCAGCAGCTTGACAAACCCTAATGAAAAACTGTTTTTT; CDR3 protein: CASSLTNPNEKLFF
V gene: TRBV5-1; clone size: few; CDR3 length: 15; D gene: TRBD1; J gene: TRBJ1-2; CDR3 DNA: TGCGCCAGCAGTTTTAATGGACAGGGACTACGTGGCTACACCTTC; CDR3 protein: CASSFNGQGLRGYTF
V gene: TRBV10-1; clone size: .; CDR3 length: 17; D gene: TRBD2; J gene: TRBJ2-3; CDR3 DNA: TGCGCCAGCAGTGAGACAGCGGGGGGATTTGGCACAGATACGCAGTATTTT; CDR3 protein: CASSETAGGFGTDTQYF
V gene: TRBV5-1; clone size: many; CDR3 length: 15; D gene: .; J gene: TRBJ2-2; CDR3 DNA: TGCGCCAGCAGCCCGGAAGGGGGTAGCACCGGGGAGCTGTTTTTT; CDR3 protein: CASSPEGGSTGELFF
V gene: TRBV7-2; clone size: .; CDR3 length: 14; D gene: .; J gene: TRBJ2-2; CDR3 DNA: TGTGCCAGTAGTTCCGGGCCCGGCACCGGGGAGCTGTTTTTT; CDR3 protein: CASSSGPGTGELFF
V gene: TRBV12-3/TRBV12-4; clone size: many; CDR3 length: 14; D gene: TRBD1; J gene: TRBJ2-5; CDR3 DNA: TGTGCCAGCAGTTTCTTCAGGGCAGGGGGGACCCAGTACTTC; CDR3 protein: CASSFFRAGGTQYF